This entry features one TCR beta chain sequence. The data originate from a study of cytomegalovirus exposure and HLA in healthy donors. With 4 bases removed from V and 3 bases from J, the gap between germline ends came to 10 bases. This CDR3 spans 13 amino acids. Per germline, CDR1 SQVTM and CDR2 ANQGSEA. The PCR made use of 60 Vbeta and 13 Jbeta primers. Measured with immunoSEQ multiplex PCR; TCRdb has only the in-frame clones, and not every one. The data contain fewer than 150,000 clones, over 70% of them singletons. V is TRBV29-1 and J is TRBJ1-5; D perhaps matches TRBD1 (6 bases). This TCR derives from a middle-aged woman in good health and CMV-seronegative. The sequencing input was PBMCs. The CDR3 nucleotides read TGCAGCGTTGGGGACACCCACAATCAGCCCCAGCATTTT. Protein sequence: CSVGDTHNQPQHF.